This is a list of T cell receptor beta chains from one sample in a study of cytomegalovirus exposure and HLA in healthy donors. Assay: immunoSEQ multiplex PCR; the TCRdb copy retains only in-frame clones and omits some. The data hold about 140,000 clones, with 55% to 80% observed a single time. The source material was PBMCs. These TCRs come from a human donor in good health. Each CDR3 is given with its conserved first and last residue. D genes are given only for firm matches.

.	TRBJ2-5	TRBV29-1	CSVGGGRGSFKETQYF
.	TRBJ2-7	TRBV11-2	CASSLGGWSSYEQYF
.	TRBJ2-2	TRBV5-4	CASSLYTGELFF
TRBD2	TRBJ2-2	TRBV11-3	CASSLVSTSGTGELFF
.	TRBJ2-5	TRBV10-2	CASSESRRSQETQYF
.	TRBJ2-2	TRBV7-7	CASSNGAAGGELFF
TRBD2	TRBJ2-7	TRBV2	CASRTTTSGSYEQYF
.	TRBJ2-6	TRBV14	CASSQKGRPDLSGANVLTF
TRBD2	TRBJ2-5	TRBV2	CASRARSGGSKEQYF
.	TRBJ1-1	TRBV7-9	CASSDRVRTEAFF
TRBD1	TRBJ1-1	TRBV19	CASSANRGTEAFF
.	TRBJ2-2	TRBV7-2	CASSLRGGLNTGELFF
.	TRBJ1-4	TRBV7-6	CASSGTTETNEKLFF
TRBD2	TRBJ2-7	TRBV2	CASRGLAAPPYEQYF
TRBD2	TRBJ2-5	TRBV11-2	CASSLGYSGRGYQETQYF
TRBD2	TRBJ2-3	TRBV11-2	CASSSLAGGPYTQYF
.	TRBJ1-5	TRBV19	CATQVGNQPQHF
.	TRBJ2-5	TRBV30	CAWSVQGAETQYF
.	TRBJ1-5	TRBV19	CASRLWDISNQPQHF
TRBD2	TRBJ2-5	TRBV30	CAWSVRGRQETQYF
.	TRBJ1-1	TRBV12-5	CASGPPGSGYTEAFF
.	TRBJ1-1	TRBV9	CASSQGGDTEAFF
.	TRBJ1-1	TRBV2	CASRDRLNTEAFF
.	TRBJ2-6	TRBV20-1	CSAQGANVLTF
.	TRBJ1-2	TRBV9	CASGGKGYTF
.	TRBJ1-4	TRBV28	CASSQQGTNEKLFF
.	TRBJ2-7	TRBV18	CASSPPGPGEQYF
.	TRBJ1-1	TRBV20-1	CSANRNTEAFF
TRBD2	TRBJ2-1	TRBV13	CASSLGSGRGNEQFF
.	TRBJ1-2	TRBV5-1	CASSQTDTYGYTF
TRBD2	TRBJ2-1	TRBV10-1	CASGTSGSSYNEQFF
TRBD2	TRBJ2-7	TRBV5-1	CASSRGLALGLYYYEQYF
TRBD1	TRBJ1-1	TRBV11-2	CASSLRQGAGNTEAFF
.	TRBJ2-7	TRBV4-2	CASSQVTLSSHEQYF
.	TRBJ2-2	TRBV7-9	CASSLPLRERNTGELFF
.	TRBJ1-1	TRBV2	CASSGEELEAFF
.	TRBJ2-5	TRBV4-1	CASSQLQIGMPETQYF
TRBD1	TRBJ1-6	TRBV5-1	CASSEPTGYSPLHF
TRBD1	TRBJ1-2	TRBV4-1	CASSQVGTGENGYTF
.	TRBJ2-5	TRBV9	CASSGGSAETQYF
TRBD1	TRBJ2-7	TRBV7-9	CASSLTGTGNYEQYF
.	TRBJ1-4	TRBV13	CASSQANEKLFF
TRBD2	TRBJ2-2	TRBV6-5	CASSLAGENTGELFF
.	TRBJ1-2	TRBV18	CASSGTPQEVYGYTF
TRBD1	TRBJ2-2	TRBV6-5	CASRQTGFGGELFF
.	TRBJ2-5	TRBV29-1	CSVDPSEYETQYF
.	TRBJ1-5	TRBV4-1	CASSQSRKPDSNQPQHF
TRBD1	TRBJ1-1	TRBV10-1	CATLRDRGPATEAFF
TRBD1	TRBJ2-5	TRBV13	CASSSQGQGGETQYF
TRBD1	TRBJ2-7	TRBV7-9	CASSSTPGQVSYEQYF
.	TRBJ1-3	TRBV6-5	CASISSGNTIYF
.	TRBJ1-5	TRBV19	CASSKTAYSNQPQHF